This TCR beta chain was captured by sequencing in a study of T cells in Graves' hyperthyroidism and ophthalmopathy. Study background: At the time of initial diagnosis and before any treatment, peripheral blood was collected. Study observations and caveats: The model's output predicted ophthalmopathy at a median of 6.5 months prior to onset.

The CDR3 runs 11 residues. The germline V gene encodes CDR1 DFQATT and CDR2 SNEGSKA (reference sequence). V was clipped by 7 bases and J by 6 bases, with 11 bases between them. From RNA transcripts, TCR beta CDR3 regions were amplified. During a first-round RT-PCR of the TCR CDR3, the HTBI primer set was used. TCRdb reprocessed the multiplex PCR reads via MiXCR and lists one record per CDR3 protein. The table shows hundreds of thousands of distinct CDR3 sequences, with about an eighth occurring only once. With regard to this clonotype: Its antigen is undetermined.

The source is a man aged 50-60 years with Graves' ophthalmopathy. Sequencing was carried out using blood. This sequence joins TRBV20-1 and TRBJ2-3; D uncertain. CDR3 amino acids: CSVGFRDTQYF. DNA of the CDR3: TGCAGTGTCGGGTTCAGGGATACGCAGTATTTT.